The 27 T cell receptor beta chains below come from one sample, sequenced in a study of blood T cell repertoires in COVID-19. Repertoires were generated with immunoSEQ multiplex PCR, while TCRdb's copy carries only in-frame clones and drops some. This sample has about 200,000 clones, with 86% found just once. Sample: PBMCs or T cells enriched from blood (not recorded which). These receptors were taken from a man aged 35 to 55 with acute COVID-19.

This chain connects TRBV18 to TRBJ1-1; 7 nucleotides align to TRBD1. The CDR3 sequence is 16 residues long. Trimming took 4 bases from V and 1 from J; bases not matched to a gene: 9. The germline V gene encodes CDR1 KGHSH and CDR2 LQKENI. CDR3 residues: CASSRDQGGWNTEAFF. In DNA form, the CDR3 reads TGTGCCAGCTCACGCGACCAGGGGGGTTGGAACACTGAAGCTTTCTTT.

The chain links TRBV7-9 to TRBJ2-5; 10 nucleotides line up with TRBD2. The V segment lost 5 bases and the J segment 9 bases; nucleotides outside the gene matches: 18. The CDR3 length is 17 residues. Germline V gene data show CDR1 as SEHNR and CDR2 as FQNEAQ (reference sequence). In DNA, the CDR3 is TGTGCCAGCAGCCCACCCTGGTTAGCGGGAGGCCCTCCCTCCCAGTACTTC. Amino acids: CASSPPWLAGGPPSQYF.

This chain joins TRBV2 and TRBJ2-1; no reliable D call. Trimming removed 3 bases from V and 0 bases from J, with 15 bases in between. The CDR3 loop spans 17 amino acids. The germline V gene encodes CDR1 SNHLY and CDR2 FYNNEI. CDR3 residues: CASSDRKRIFSYNEQFF. CDR3 bases: TGTGCCAGCAGTGACAGAAAGAGGATTTTCTCCTACAATGAGCAGTTCTTC.

This sequence joins TRBV19 and TRBJ2-1; 7 positions match TRBD2. This CDR3 has 16 amino acids. V was clipped by 2 bases and J by 0 bases; unmatched bases: 4. The germline CDR1 and CDR2 sequences are LNHDA and SQIVND (reference sequence). CDR3 loop: CASSIKGGSSYNEQFF. DNA for the CDR3: TGTGCCAGTAGTATAAAGGGCGGGAGCTCCTACAATGAGCAGTTCTTC.

This chain uses TRBV12-3 or TRBV12-4 with TRBJ2-1, with TRBD2 identical over 7 bases. Trimming took 2 bases from V and 10 from J; bases not matched to a gene: 5. This CDR3 comprises 13 residues. This CDR3 reads CASSLSREREQFF. In nucleotides, the CDR3 is TGTGCCAGCAGTTTATCGCGGGAGAGGGAGCAGTTCTTC.

This chain uses TRBV4-1 with TRBJ2-1; D may be TRBD2 (5 bases). CDR3 size: 16 residues. Trimming left V 6 bases short and J 5 bases short, with 20 bases between. Germline V gene data show CDR1 as MGHRA and CDR2 as YSYEKL. Written as DNA, the CDR3 is TGCGCCAGCAGTCTCCGGCACGAGCTAGCCCACAATGAGCAGTTCTTC. It is translated as CASSLRHELAHNEQFF.

This chain uses TRBV6-1 with TRBJ2-7, with D possibly TRBD2 on 5 matching bases. CDR1 is MNHNS and CDR2 is SASEGT in the germline V gene. Trimming took off 3 bases at V and 7 bases at J, with 13 bases between the two ends. This CDR3 spans 13 amino acids. In nucleotides, the CDR3 is TGTGCCAGCAGTGAGGCCCTGGGCGGGGAGCAGTACTTC. Residues: CASSEALGGEQYF.

The genes are TRBV19 and TRBJ2-1, with unresolved D. This CDR3 is built from 14 residues. V shed 3 bases and J shed 1 base, with 7 bases lying between them. CDR1 and CDR2 from the germline V gene are LNHDA and SQIVND (reference sequence). The CDR3: CASSISTSYNEQFF. The CDR3 DNA reads TGTGCCAGTAGTATCTCCACTTCCTACAATGAGCAGTTCTTC.

The V gene is TRBV2, the J gene TRBJ2-2, with TRBD2 matching 13 bases. CDR3 length equals 15 residues. Trimming at V came to 6 bases and at J to 6 bases, leaving 4 bases not matched to a gene. CDR1 is SNHLY and CDR2 is FYNNEI in the germline V gene. The CDR3 nucleotides are TGTGCCAGCAGGAGGACTAGCGGGAGCTCCGGGGAGCTGTTTTTT. Amino acids: CASRRTSGSSGELFF. The variable domain in full, with the rest retrieved from reference TRBV2 and TRBJ2-2, is EPEVTQTPSHQVTQMGQEVILRCVPISNHLYFYWYRQILGQKVEFLVSFYNNEISEKSEIFDDQFSVERPDGSNFTLKIRSTKLEDSAMYFCASRRTSGSSGELFFGEGSRLTVL.

The chain couples TRBV5-1 to TRBJ2-1, with 7 bases fitting TRBD1. The junction had 2 bases not matched to a gene; V was cut back by 3 bases and J by 5 bases. There are 13 residues in the CDR3. Per germline, CDR1 SGHRS and CDR2 YFSETQ. CDR3 loop: CASSWDSHNEQFF. The CDR3 coding sequence is TGCGCCAGCAGCTGGGACAGTCACAATGAGCAGTTCTTC. Drawing the rest from reference TRBV5-1 and TRBJ2-1, the complete variable domain is KAGVTQTPRYLIKTRGQQVTLSCSPISGHRSVSWYQQTPGQGLQFLFEYFSETQRNKGNFPGRFSGRQFSNSRSEMNVSTLELGDSALYLCASSWDSHNEQFFGPGTRLTVL.

The chain combines TRBV28 with TRBJ1-4; 7 bases fit TRBD1. Trimming at V came to 5 bases and at J to 3 bases, leaving 6 bases not matched to a gene. The CDR3 extends over 15 amino acids. Germline CDR1 reads MDHEN; CDR2 reads SYDVKM. DNA of the CDR3: TGTGCCAGCAGTAAACAGGGGAGGCCTAATGAAAAACTGTTTTTT. It encodes CASSKQGRPNEKLFF.

This chain links TRBV12-3 or TRBV12-4 with TRBJ1-5, with 8 positions matching TRBD1. Trimming removed 5 bases from V and 5 bases from J; junction bases left unmatched: 2. The CDR3 is made up of 13 amino acids. The CDR3, as DNA: TGTGCCAGCAGTCCGGACAGGGATCAGCCCCAGCATTTT. Its protein product is CASSPDRDQPQHF.

The V and J genes are TRBV19 and TRBJ2-7; 11 bases fit TRBD1. The CDR3 has 15 residues. The V gene's germline CDR1 is LNHDA and CDR2 SQIVND (reference sequence). Unmatched junction bases numbered 6, after V lost 5 bases and J lost 3 bases. The CDR3 reads CASSYRDRGNYEQYF. The CDR3 DNA follows: TGTGCCAGTAGTTACCGGGACAGGGGGAACTACGAGCAGTACTTC.

This sequence joins TRBV28 and TRBJ1-5; D gene unclear. This CDR3 contains 14 residues. In germline, CDR1 is MDHEN, CDR2 SYDVKM. V was trimmed by 3 bases and J by 4 bases, leaving 10 bases between them. The CDR3: CASSFVEENQPQHF. Written as DNA, the CDR3 is TGTGCCAGCAGTTTTGTTGAGGAGAATCAGCCCCAGCATTTT.

The chain employs TRBV19 and TRBJ2-3; TRBD2 matches 11 bases. The V gene end was trimmed by 6 bases and the J gene end by 6 bases; junction bases not matched to a gene: 8. Germline-derived CDR1 and CDR2 are LNHDA and SQIVND (reference sequence). The CDR3 runs to 15 residues. The CDR3 coding sequence is TGTGCCAGTAGCGTGGGACTAGCGGTTGGGGATACGCAGTATTTT. Translating it yields CASSVGLAVGDTQYF.

The chain is built from TRBV30 and TRBJ2-5; 16 nucleotides agree with TRBD2. The CDR3 is 18 amino acids. V shed 5 bases and J 13 bases; nucleotides not matched to a gene: 22. Germline CDR1 is GTSNPN and CDR2 is SVGIG (reference sequence). CDR3 DNA: TGTGCCTGGGGTGAACCGGGACTAGCGGGAGGGTGGCCCCAGGATGGGTACTTC. It codes for CAWGEPGLAGGWPQDGYF.

CDR3: CASSQEFREISRRETQYF. The CDR3 DNA reads TGTGCCAGCAGCCAAGAGTTTCGGGAGATCTCTCGGCGGGAGACCCAGTACTTC. This sequence joins TRBV3-1 (or the pseudogene TRBV3-2) and TRBJ2-5, with D maybe TRBD2 (6 bases). Looked up from germline, CDR1 is LGHDT and CDR2 is YNNKEL (reference sequence). This CDR3 has 18 amino acids. V was shortened by 0 bases and J by 5 bases, with 22 bases between the two germline ends.

The chain links TRBV2 to TRBJ2-7; D could derive from TRBD1 or TRBD2 (5 bases each). The ends were cut back, 10 bases at V and 4 bases at J, with 20 bases in the middle. CDR3 length equals 14 residues. From germline, CDR1 is SNHLY and CDR2 FYNNEI. The CDR3 DNA reads as TGTGCCACCAGAGGGGCCGTACAAAAGTACGAGCAGTACTTC. Translation gives CATRGAVQKYEQYF.

The CDR3 reads CASSLPIRPLHF. CDR3 DNA sequence: TGTGCCAGCAGCTTGCCCATTAGACCCCTCCACTTT. The rearrangement uses TRBV5-6 and TRBJ1-6; no firm D call. CDR1 SGHDT and CDR2 YYEEEE come from the germline V gene. V lost 1 base, J lost 12 bases, and 8 bases lay in between. The CDR3 contains 12 residues.

V gene TRBV5-1 combines with J gene TRBJ1-5; no clear D. V lost 4 bases to trimming and J lost 4 bases, with 12 bases between them. This CDR3 is built from 14 residues. The germline gives CDR1 SGHRS, CDR2 YFSETQ. The CDR3 region is CASSASSGNQPQHF. Written as DNA, the CDR3 is TGCGCCAGCAGCGCGTCCTCGGGGAATCAGCCCCAGCATTTT.

The rearrangement joins TRBV6-5 to TRBJ2-4; D is possibly TRBD2 (6 bases). V lost 4 bases and J 8 bases, leaving 18 bases between the germline ends. Germline lookup yields CDR1 MNHEY and CDR2 SVGAGI. CDR3 length: 15 amino acids. CDR3 coding DNA: TGTGCCAGCAGTTCCACGGTGGGGGGTTTGTACATTCAGTACTTC. The encoded protein is CASSSTVGGLYIQYF.

The chain joins TRBV13 to TRBJ1-2, with 9 bases matching TRBD1. The germline V gene has CDR1 PRHDT and CDR2 FYEKMQ (reference sequence). V was clipped by 4 bases and J by 7 bases; unmatched bases: 7. This CDR3 spans 14 amino acids. CDR3 amino acids: CASSSGTGFSGYTF. CDR3 nucleotide sequence: TGTGCCAGCAGCTCCGGGACAGGGTTCTCTGGCTACACCTTC.

This chain joins TRBV7-2 and TRBJ2-7, with a weak D call TRBD1 (5 bases). Trimming pared 3 bases from V and 0 bases from J, leaving 9 bases between. CDR3 length equals 14 residues. Germline assignment: CDR1 SGHTA and CDR2 FQGNSA. For the CDR3, the DNA is TGTGCCAGCAGCTTTGGACACCACTCCTACGAGCAGTACTTC. As protein: CASSFGHHSYEQYF.

The J gene is TRBJ2-6, the V gene TRBV27, with a tentative D call TRBD1 (6 bases). The CDR3 is 16 residues long. Germline V CDR1 and CDR2: MNHEY, SMNVEV (reference sequence). Trimming stripped 2 bases from V and 4 bases from J, with 12 bases between. CDR3 sequence (DNA): TGTGCCAGCAGTTTAGAAGACAGGTCCGGGGCCAACGTCCTGACTTTC. Protein: CASSLEDRSGANVLTF. Full variable domain (remainder filled in from reference TRBV27 and TRBJ2-6): EAQVTQNPRYLITVTGKKLTVTCSQNMNHEYMSWYRQDPGLGLRQIYYSMNVEVTDKGDVPEGYKVSRKEKRNFPLILESPSPNQTSLYFCASSLEDRSGANVLTFGAGSRLTVL.

The chain couples TRBV9 to TRBJ1-3, with D possibly being TRBD1 (6 bases). From germline, CDR1 is SGDLS and CDR2 YYNGEE. The CDR3 contains 18 residues. Trimming removed 2 bases from V and 0 bases from J, with 18 bases in between. The CDR3 loop is CASSVSWTRGFSGNTIYF. In nucleotides, the CDR3 is TGTGCCAGCAGCGTCTCCTGGACAAGGGGGTTCTCTGGAAACACCATATATTTT.

The genes are TRBV3-1 (or the pseudogene TRBV3-2) and TRBJ1-1; D is possibly TRBD1 (6 bases). Germline CDR1 reads LGHDT; CDR2 reads YNNKEL (reference sequence). The CDR3 has 15 amino acids. V was trimmed by 0 bases and J by 3 bases, leaving 11 bases between them. The CDR3 loop is CASSQDLGGYTEAFF. The CDR3 nucleotides read TGTGCCAGCAGCCAAGATTTAGGGGGTTACACTGAAGCTTTCTTT.

This sequence joins TRBV7-3 and TRBJ2-5; possibly TRBD2 for D (5 bases). The CDR3 is 13 amino acids. The germline V gene encodes CDR1 SGHTA and CDR2 FQGTGA. V dropped 5 bases and J dropped 5 bases, with 12 bases sitting between them. The CDR3 reads CASSPSGPETQYF. DNA of the CDR3: TGTGCCAGCAGCCCAAGCGGTCCCGAGACCCAGTACTTC.